The sequence of this TCR beta chain was determined in a study of T-cell memory formation after mild COVID-19. Study-level background: Largely donor-specific sequence clusters came from a couple of donors.

On this clonotype: Antigen: not known.

Trimming at V came to 1 base and at J to 1 base, leaving 4 bases not matched to a gene. The CDR3 has 16 residues. CDR1 is LNHNV, CDR2 YYDKDF, per germline (reference sequence). Notes on the study in general: Pre-infection memory contained some responding clones, which suggested that cross-reactive memory had joined. For second-wave clones that peaked at day 37, SARS-CoV-2 specificity went unverified. Contracting clones localized mainly to CM and EM when CD4+ and mainly to EMRA when CD8+.

TCRdb reprocessed the 5' RACE reads via MiXCR and lists one record per CDR3 protein. Of 470,000 or so distinct CDR3 sequences detected, approximately 18% appear once; the ten largest clones hold around an eighth. Material for sequencing was PBMCs or a T cell subset sorted from them (not recorded which). The source of this sequence is an adult woman who had mild COVID-19 (a few samples of this study predate the infection). Cell type and time point are not known. V and J are TRBV15 and TRBJ2-1, with 7 bases matching TRBD2. CDR3: CATSRAGGLSYNEQFF. The CDR3 coding sequence is TGTGCCACCAGCAGAGCGGGAGGCTTATCCTACAATGAGCAGTTCTTC.